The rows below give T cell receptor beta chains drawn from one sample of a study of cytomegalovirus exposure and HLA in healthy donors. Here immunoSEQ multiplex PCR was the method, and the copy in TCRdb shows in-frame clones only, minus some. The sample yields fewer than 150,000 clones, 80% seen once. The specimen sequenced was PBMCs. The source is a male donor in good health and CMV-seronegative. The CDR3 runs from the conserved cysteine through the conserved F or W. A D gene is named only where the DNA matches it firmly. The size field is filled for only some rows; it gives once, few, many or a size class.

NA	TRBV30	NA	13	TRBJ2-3	CAWSLQTADTQYF	TGTGCCTGGAGCCTGCAAACGGCAGATACGCAGTATTTT
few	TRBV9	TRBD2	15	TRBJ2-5	CASSVGSGVRGTQYF	TGTGCCAGCAGCGTCGGAAGCGGGGTGAGGGGGACCCAGTACTTC
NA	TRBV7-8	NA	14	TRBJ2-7	CASSPYRASYEQYF	TGTGCCAGCAGCCCGTACAGGGCCTCCTACGAGCAGTACTTC
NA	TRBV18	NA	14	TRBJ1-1	CASSPVRLLAEAFF	TGTGCCAGCTCACCGGTGAGGCTACTCGCTGAAGCTTTCTTT
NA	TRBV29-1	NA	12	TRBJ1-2	CSVGGGNYGYTF	TGCAGCGTTGGGGGGGGTAACTATGGCTACACCTTC
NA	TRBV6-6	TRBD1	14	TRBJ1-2	CASSPSQGISGYTF	TGTGCCAGCAGTCCCTCACAGGGGATCTCGGGCTACACCTTC
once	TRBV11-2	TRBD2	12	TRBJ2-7	CASRGLAGEQYF	TGTGCCAGCAGGGGACTAGCTGGCGAGCAGTACTTC
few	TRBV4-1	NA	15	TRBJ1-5	CASSQGEYSNQPQHF	TGCGCCAGCAGCCAAGGAGAGTATAGCAATCAGCCCCAGCATTTT
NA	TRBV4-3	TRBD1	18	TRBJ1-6	CASSQDRGTGYGNSPLHF	TGCGCCAGCAGCCAAGATAGGGGGACAGGGTACGGTAATTCACCCCTCCACTTT
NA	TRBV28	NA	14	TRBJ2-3	CASRPEGGADTQYF	TGTGCCAGCAGACCGGAGGGGGGGGCCGATACGCAGTATTTT
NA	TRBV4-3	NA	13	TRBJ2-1	CASSQAGVGEQFF	TGCGCCAGCAGCCAAGCAGGGGTTGGTGAGCAGTTCTTC
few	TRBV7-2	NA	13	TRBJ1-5	CASQQGVNQPQHF	TGTGCCAGCCAACAGGGCGTTAATCAGCCCCAGCATTTT
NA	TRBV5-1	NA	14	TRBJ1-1	CASSFQGTNTEAFF	TGCGCCAGCAGTTTTCAGGGGACCAACACTGAAGCTTTCTTT
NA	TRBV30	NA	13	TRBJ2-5	CAWSVKAGGTQYF	TGTGCCTGGAGTGTAAAGGCGGGTGGGACCCAGTACTTC
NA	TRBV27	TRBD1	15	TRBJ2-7	CASSPRQGAIYEQYF	TGTGCCAGCAGTCCGCGACAGGGGGCGATCTACGAGCAGTACTTC
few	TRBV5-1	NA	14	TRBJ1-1	CASSTQGMATEAFF	TGCGCCAGCAGCACCCAGGGCATGGCCACTGAAGCTTTCTTT
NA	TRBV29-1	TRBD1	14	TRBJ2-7	CSVARDRGKSEQYF	TGCAGCGTTGCGCGGGACAGGGGAAAAAGCGAGCAGTACTTC
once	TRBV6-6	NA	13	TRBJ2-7	CASSYGLRAEQYF	TGTGCCAGCAGTTACGGTTTGCGGGCCGAGCAGTACTTC
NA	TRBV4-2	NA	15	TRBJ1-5	CASSQDVGGRQPQHF	TGTGCCAGCAGCCAAGATGTGGGAGGGAGGCAGCCCCAGCATTTT
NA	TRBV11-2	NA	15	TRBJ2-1	CASSLQGAGGLEQFF	TGTGCCAGCAGCTTACAGGGGGCGGGGGGGCTTGAGCAGTTCTTC
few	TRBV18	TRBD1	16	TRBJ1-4	CASSLGTASSNEKLFF	TGTGCCAGCTCTCTCGGGACAGCTAGCTCTAATGAAAAACTGTTTTTT
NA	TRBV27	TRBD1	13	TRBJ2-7	CASSLGQGIEQYF	TGTGCCAGCAGCCTGGGACAGGGAATCGAGCAGTACTTC
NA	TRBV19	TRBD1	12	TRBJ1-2	CASSPRGQGYTF	TGTGCCAGTAGTCCCAGGGGGCAGGGCTACACCTTC
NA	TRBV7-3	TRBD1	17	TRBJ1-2	CASSIDSGQGRVGGYTF	TGTGCCAGCAGCATCGACTCCGGACAGGGAAGGGTTGGTGGCTACACCTTC
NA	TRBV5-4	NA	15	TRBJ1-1	CASRPETETFTEAFF	TGTGCCAGCAGGCCCGAGACAGAGACTTTCACTGAAGCTTTCTTT
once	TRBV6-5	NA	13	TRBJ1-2	CASSFTGGDGYTF	TGTGCCAGCAGCTTTACCGGGGGGGACGGCTACACCTTC
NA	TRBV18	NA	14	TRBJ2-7	CASSDSESSYEQYF	TGTGCCAGCTCGGACAGTGAAAGCTCCTACGAGCAGTACTTC
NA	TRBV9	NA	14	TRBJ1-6	CASSVGGRNSPLHF	TGTGCCAGCAGCGTAGGGGGGAGGAATTCACCCCTCCACTTT
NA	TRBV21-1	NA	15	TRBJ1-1	CASSKEGRKNTEAFF	TGTGCCAGCAGCAAAGAGGGGAGGAAGAACACTGAAGCTTTCTTT
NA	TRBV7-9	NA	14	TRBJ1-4	CASSSGGTNEKLFF	TGTGCCAGCAGCTCCGGCGGTACTAATGAAAAACTGTTTTTT
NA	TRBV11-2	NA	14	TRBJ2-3	CASSLRQTSDTQYF	TGTGCCAGCAGCCTGAGACAGACTTCAGATACGCAGTATTTT
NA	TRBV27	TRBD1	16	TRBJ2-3	CASSAPGQLSTDTQYF	TGTGCCAGCAGTGCCCCGGGACAGCTTAGCACAGATACGCAGTATTTT
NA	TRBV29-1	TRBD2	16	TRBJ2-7	CSVEMGSSGSSYEQYF	TGCAGCGTGGAAATGGGATCTAGCGGATCTTCCTACGAGCAGTACTTC
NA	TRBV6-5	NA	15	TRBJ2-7	CASSYPGVFSYEQYF	TGTGCCAGCAGTTACCCCGGGGTATTCTCCTACGAGCAGTACTTC
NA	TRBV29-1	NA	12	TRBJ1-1	CSVRVENTEAFF	TGCAGCGTTCGGGTGGAGAACACTGAAGCTTTCTTT
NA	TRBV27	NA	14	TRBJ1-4	CASSLNQGTEKLFF	TGTGCCAGCAGTTTAAACCAGGGTACGGAAAAACTGTTTTTT
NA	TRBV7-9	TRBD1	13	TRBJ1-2	CATVGDSHYGYTF	TGTGCCACCGTAGGGGACAGTCATTATGGCTACACCTTC
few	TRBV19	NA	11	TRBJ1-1	CASSGPTEAFF	TGTGCCAGTAGTGGCCCCACTGAAGCTTTCTTT
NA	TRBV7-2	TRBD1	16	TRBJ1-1	CASSSDRALMNTEAFF	TGTGCCAGCAGCTCGGACAGGGCACTCATGAACACTGAAGCTTTCTTT
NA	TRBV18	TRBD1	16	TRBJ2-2	CASSPSDRVSTGELFF	TGTGCCAGCTCACCTTCGGACAGGGTATCCACCGGGGAGCTGTTTTTT
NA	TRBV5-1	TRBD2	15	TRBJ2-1	CASTPGTSGLNEQFF	TGCGCCAGCACCCCCGGGACTAGTGGTCTCAATGAGCAGTTCTTC
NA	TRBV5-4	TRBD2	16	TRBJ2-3	CASSWGLALGTDTQYF	TGTGCCAGCAGCTGGGGACTAGCCCTAGGCACAGATACGCAGTATTTT